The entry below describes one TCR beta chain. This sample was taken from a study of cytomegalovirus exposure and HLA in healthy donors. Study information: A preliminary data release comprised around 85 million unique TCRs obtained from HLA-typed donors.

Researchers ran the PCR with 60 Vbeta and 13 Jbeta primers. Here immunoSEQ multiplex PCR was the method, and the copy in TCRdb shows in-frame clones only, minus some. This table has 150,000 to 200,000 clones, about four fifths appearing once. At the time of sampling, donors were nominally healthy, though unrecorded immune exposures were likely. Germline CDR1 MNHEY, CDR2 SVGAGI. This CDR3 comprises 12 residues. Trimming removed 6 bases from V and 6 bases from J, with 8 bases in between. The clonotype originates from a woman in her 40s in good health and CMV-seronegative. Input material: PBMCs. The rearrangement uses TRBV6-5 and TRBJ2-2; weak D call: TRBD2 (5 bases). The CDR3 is CASRDGAGELFF. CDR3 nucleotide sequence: TGTGCCAGCAGGGACGGGGCCGGGGAGCTGTTTTTT.